A single sample gave rise to the 8 T cell receptor beta chains below, sequenced in a study of blood T cell repertoires in COVID-19. Assay used: immunoSEQ multiplex PCR; TCRdb lists only in-frame clones, some missing. This sample has under 300,000 clones; roughly 85% occur once, and the top ten carry more than 9.5%. The sequenced sample consisted of peripheral blood. The source is a woman between 65 and 79 years old with acute or convalescent COVID-19.

Here the CDR3 reads CATSRVGGLDKNIQYF. DNA for the CDR3: TGTGCCACCAGCAGAGTGGGAGGGCTGGACAAAAACATTCAGTACTTC. The chain joins TRBV15 to TRBJ2-4; 7 bases are shared with TRBD2. Germline V lookup: CDR1 LNHNV, CDR2 YYDKDF (reference sequence). V shed 1 base, J shed 3 bases, and the junction held 6 bases outside the gene matches. The CDR3 contains 16 residues.

This chain joins TRBV18 and TRBJ2-1, with D perhaps matching TRBD2 (5 bases). Trimming cost V 1 base and J 0 bases, with 19 bases left between them. CDR3 length: 19 amino acids. In germline, CDR1 is KGHSH, CDR2 LQKENI. The CDR3 sequence: CASSPLATTSSSSYNEQFF. The CDR3 nucleotides are TGTGCCAGCTCACCACTAGCGACGACCAGTTCTAGCTCCTACAATGAGCAGTTCTTC.

This clone was seen a few times. This chain joins TRBV27 and TRBJ1-2, with 8 bases identical to TRBD1. The CDR3 runs to 15 residues. The germline V gene has CDR1 MNHEY and CDR2 SMNVEV (reference sequence). V lost 6 bases and J lost 3; bases outside the gene matches: 9. Written as DNA, the CDR3 is TGTGCCAGCAGCGCCGGGACAGGACTTGACTATGGCTACACCTTC. Protein product: CASSAGTGLDYGYTF.

The CDR3 DNA follows: TGTGCCAGCAGCAAAATCCCTCGCAGCGGGATCCGCACAGATACGCAGTATTTT. It codes for CASSKIPRSGIRTDTQYF. The V gene is TRBV21-1, the J gene TRBJ2-3; TRBD2 is taken as the D call from the table, unchecked against the DNA. TRBV21-1 is reported as a pseudogene. The length of the CDR3 is 18 residues.

The count of this clone is one. This chain links TRBV3-1 (or the pseudogene TRBV3-2) with TRBJ2-2; possible D gene TRBD2, 6 bases. The CDR3 loop spans 14 amino acids. Trimming shortened V by 1 base and J by 7 bases, and 10 bases separated the two germline ends. The germline V gene encodes CDR1 LGHDT and CDR2 YNNKEL (reference sequence). This CDR3 is CASSQGRGIGELFF. The CDR3, as DNA: TGTGCCAGCAGCCAAGGACGGGGGATCGGGGAGCTGTTTTTT.

This clone was detected once. The J gene is TRBJ2-7, the V gene TRBV5-6, with 9 bases aligning to TRBD2. From germline, CDR1 is SGHDT and CDR2 YYEEEE. The CDR3 consists of 12 residues. V lost 3 bases to trimming and J lost 7 bases; unmatched junction nucleotides: 2. The CDR3, as DNA: TGTGCCAGCAGCTCCGCGGGGGGGGAGCAGTACTTC. Residues: CASSSAGGEQYF.

V gene TRBV6-1 combines with J gene TRBJ2-7; 10 bases are a match to TRBD1. Germline V gene lookup returns CDR1 MNHNS and CDR2 SASEGT. The CDR3 is 15 residues long. Trimming removed 6 bases from V and 1 base from J; junction bases left unmatched: 6. Written as DNA, the CDR3 is TGTGCCAGCAGGGAACCGGGACAGGGGTCCTACGAGCAGTACTTC. Translation: CASREPGQGSYEQYF.

This rearrangement joins TRBV5-1 to TRBJ1-1; TRBD1 aligns across 10 bases. The germline V gene has CDR1 SGHRS and CDR2 YFSETQ. V shed 4 bases and J 3 bases; nucleotides not matched to a gene: 12. The CDR3 loop spans 17 amino acids. This CDR3 reads CASSRTGDRGRDTEAFF. The CDR3 bases are TGCGCCAGCAGCAGGACAGGAGACAGGGGGCGTGACACTGAAGCTTTCTTT.